This is a list of T cell receptor beta chains from one sample in a study of T cell changes during pregnancy in multiple sclerosis. Method: immunoSEQ multiplex PCR; TCRdb's copy keeps in-frame clones and lacks some. Of about 100,000 clones in the sample, just over 90% were seen once. The sample consisted of peripheral blood, taken in the second trimester of pregnancy. All receptors derive from a female donor with multiple sclerosis, enrolled in a pregnancy study. Each CDR3 is given with its conserved first and last residue. D genes are given only for firm matches. Rows may omit the clone size; those that give it use once, few, many or a size class.

CDR3 DNA,CDR3 protein,V gene,clone size,J gene,D gene
TGCGCCAGCAGCCCCCGGACTAGCGGTTACACAGATACGCAGTATTTT,CASSPRTSGYTDTQYF,TRBV5-1,NA,TRBJ2-3,TRBD2
TGTGCCAGCAGCTTAGACCGGGACAGGGGCACGACAGCCTATGTAGGCACCTTC,CASSLDRDRGTTAYVGTF,TRBV7-8,NA,TRBJ1-2,TRBD1
TGTGCCAGCATAGAAAGGGGTCGAACTGAAGCTTTCTTT,CASIERGRTEAFF,TRBV6-1,NA,TRBJ1-1,NA
TGTGCCAGCAGCGACAGGGCTCGAAACACCGGGGAGCTGTTTTTT,CASSDRARNTGELFF,TRBV6-5,NA,TRBJ2-2,TRBD1
TGTGCCTGGAGTGTAGAGGGGAACACTGAAGCTTTCTTT,CAWSVEGNTEAFF,TRBV30,few,TRBJ1-1,NA
TGTGCCAGCAGTTCTTTGGGACAGGGATATGAAAAACTGTTTTTT,CASSSLGQGYEKLFF,TRBV7-9,NA,TRBJ1-4,TRBD1
TGTGCCTGCAGAAGTGACTCTGGAAACACCATATATTTT,CACRSDSGNTIYF,TRBV30,NA,TRBJ1-3,NA
TGCACCAGCAGCTACCCCCCAACGGAGTATCCCACAGATACGCAGTATTTT,CTSSYPPTEYPTDTQYF,TRBV1,NA,TRBJ2-3,NA
TGCAGCGTTGACAGTTACACCTTC,CSVDSYTF,TRBV29-1,NA,TRBJ1-2,NA
TGTGCCAGCAGCTCCTCGGGAAGCGGGAGGGCCGAGGTGCAGTTCTTC,CASSSSGSGRAEVQFF,TRBV9,NA,TRBJ2-1,TRBD2
TGTGCCAGCACCCTCGGAGGGCGGGAAACTGAAGCTTTCTTT,CASTLGGRETEAFF,TRBV5-5,once,TRBJ1-1,NA
TGCGCCAGCAGCCTCGAGGACAGGGAGAGCACAGATACGCAGTATTTT,CASSLEDRESTDTQYF,TRBV5-1,few,TRBJ2-3,TRBD1
TGTGCCAGTAGTGACGTGGGGCTGGGCAGGGACAATCAGCCCCAGCATTTT,CASSDVGLGRDNQPQHF,TRBV19,NA,TRBJ1-5,NA
TGTGCCACCAGCAGAGATATAGGGGGCGAGCAGTACTTC,CATSRDIGGEQYF,TRBV15,NA,TRBJ2-7,NA
TGTGCCAGCAGTGTGGCTAGCGGAACTTACGAGCAGTACTTC,CASSVASGTYEQYF,TRBV2,NA,TRBJ2-7,TRBD2
TGTGCCAGTAGTATCCAGGGGGCACGACCTTCTGGCTACACCTTC,CASSIQGARPSGYTF,TRBV19,few,TRBJ1-2,TRBD1
TGTGCCAGTAGTCTAGGGGGAGGGAGGGGGTCCACTGAAGCTTTCTTT,CASSLGGGRGSTEAFF,TRBV19,NA,TRBJ1-1,NA
TGTGCCAGCAGCTTCTTCGACAGGGACGCTGAAGCTTTCTTT,CASSFFDRDAEAFF,TRBV5-4,NA,TRBJ1-1,TRBD1
TGTGCCAGCAGCTCTACAGGGGGGGTTGCTTTCTTT,CASSSTGGVAFF,TRBV5-4,NA,TRBJ1-1,TRBD1
TGTGCCAGTAGTATAGATGGGCTTCCCAATCAGCCCCAGCATTTT,CASSIDGLPNQPQHF,TRBV19,NA,TRBJ1-5,NA
TGTGCCACCAGCCCCATCAGCACAGATACGCAGTATTTT,CATSPISTDTQYF,TRBV15,once,TRBJ2-3,NA
TGCAGCGGTGGTGGAGTCCCCTCCTACAATGAGCAGTTCTTC,CSGGGVPSYNEQFF,TRBV29-1,NA,TRBJ2-1,NA
TGTGCCATCAGTGAGTCGAGGGCACTTTATCAGCCCCAGCATTTT,CAISESRALYQPQHF,TRBV10-3,NA,TRBJ1-5,NA
TGCGCCAGCAGCTTCGGGGTACAGCCCTTCACGGACCACTACGAGCAGTACTTC,CASSFGVQPFTDHYEQYF,TRBV5-1,NA,TRBJ2-7,NA
TGTGCCAGCAGCTTGGGAACCTCGCTAAACACCGGGGAGCTGTTTTTT,CASSLGTSLNTGELFF,TRBV5-4,NA,TRBJ2-2,NA
TGTGCCAGCAGCATGGGGACTAGCGGGAGTTCGGAGCTGTTTTTT,CASSMGTSGSSELFF,TRBV7-6,NA,TRBJ2-2,TRBD2
TGTGCCTGGAGTAAAGACAGTCAGCCCCAGCATTTT,CAWSKDSQPQHF,TRBV30,once,TRBJ1-5,NA
TGCGCCAGCAGCTTGGGGCCAGTGAAAGAGACCCAGTACTTC,CASSLGPVKETQYF,TRBV5-1,NA,TRBJ2-5,NA
TGTGCCAGCAGCTTAGGGCAAGAGGGTAGAACCGGCTACACCTTC,CASSLGQEGRTGYTF,TRBV7-9,NA,TRBJ1-2,NA
TGTGCCAGCAGTGAAGCATCTCCGGGACAGGGGTATAATGAGCAGTTCTTC,CASSEASPGQGYNEQFF,TRBV2,NA,TRBJ2-1,TRBD1
TGTGCCAGCAGGGGGACAGGGGAATTACGCAATGAAAAACTGTTTTTT,CASRGTGELRNEKLFF,TRBV2,NA,TRBJ1-4,TRBD1
TGTGCCAGTACGCGCGGGACAGGGTTCGCAGATACGCAGTATTTT,CASTRGTGFADTQYF,TRBV19,NA,TRBJ2-3,TRBD1
TGTGCCAGCAAACCTCGGCAGGGGGCCGTTATTCAGCCCCAGCATTTT,CASKPRQGAVIQPQHF,TRBV27,NA,TRBJ1-5,TRBD1
TGCGCCAGCAGCCCTGACACTTTGAACACTGAAGCTTTCTTT,CASSPDTLNTEAFF,TRBV5-1,NA,TRBJ1-1,NA
TGTGCCAGTAATCGACAGCCAAATACGCAGTATTTT,CASNRQPNTQYF,TRBV28,once,TRBJ2-3,NA
TGTGCCAGCAGTTACTCGAGCGGGTTAGCCAAAAACATTCAGTACTTC,CASSYSSGLAKNIQYF,TRBV6-5,NA,TRBJ2-4,NA
TGTGCCAGCAGCGTGAACCTCGGGGTGGCCAATGAGCAGTTCTTC,CASSVNLGVANEQFF,TRBV9,NA,TRBJ2-1,NA
TGTGCCAGTAGTATCGGTACAGGGGTGAACACTGAAGCTTTCTTT,CASSIGTGVNTEAFF,TRBV19,few,TRBJ1-1,TRBD1
TGTGCCAGCAGTTCTAGAACGGGGGGGCCTAACGGGGAGCTGTTTTTT,CASSSRTGGPNGELFF,TRBV28,NA,TRBJ2-2,TRBD2
TGTGCCAGCAGCTCAAGGGGGTACGAGCAGTACTTC,CASSSRGYEQYF,TRBV9,NA,TRBJ2-7,NA
TGTGCCAGCAGCTATTGGACAGGGGAAGCTTTCTTT,CASSYWTGEAFF,TRBV14,few,TRBJ1-1,TRBD1
TGTGCCAGTAGTATCAGAGGGGGAGACAGCTCCTATAATTCACCCCTCCACTTT,CASSIRGGDSSYNSPLHF,TRBV19,once,TRBJ1-6,NA
TGTGCCAGCAGCGAACAGGGGGTCAGATCACCCCTCCACTTT,CASSEQGVRSPLHF,TRBV6-1,NA,TRBJ1-6,TRBD1
TGCGCCAGCAGCCAAGGAGGGTCACCCCTCCACTTT,CASSQGGSPLHF,TRBV4-1,once,TRBJ1-6,NA
TGTGCCAGCAGTACCGACAGGGGGCGAAGCAATCAGCCCCAGCATTTT,CASSTDRGRSNQPQHF,TRBV28,NA,TRBJ1-5,TRBD1
TGTGCCAGCAGTGAAACCGGGAGGCTGTCGGCTTTCTTT,CASSETGRLSAFF,TRBV25-1,NA,TRBJ1-1,NA
TGTGCCAGCAGCAAAACAGGGGGCTCACTACATACGCAGTATTTT,CASSKTGGSLHTQYF,TRBV21-1,NA,TRBJ2-3,NA
TGCGCCAGCAGCCTCCGGACGGGGGGAGCCTACAATGAGCAGTTCTTC,CASSLRTGGAYNEQFF,TRBV5-1,NA,TRBJ2-1,TRBD2
TGTGCCACCATGACAGGGCCTAATGCTTCACCCCTCCACTTT,CATMTGPNASPLHF,TRBV6-6,NA,TRBJ1-6,TRBD1
TGTGCCAGCAGGTTTAGAGCGGGAGGGCCCGAGACCCAGTACTTC,CASRFRAGGPETQYF,TRBV21-1,once,TRBJ2-5,NA
TGTGCCATCAGCCAAACGACAGGGGGGCATGGCTACACCTTC,CAISQTTGGHGYTF,TRBV10-3,NA,TRBJ1-2,TRBD1
TGTGCCAGCAGTGAACGGGCAGGGTTCTCTGGAAACACCATATATTTT,CASSERAGFSGNTIYF,TRBV2,NA,TRBJ1-3,NA
TGTGCCTGGAGTGTACGGGGGTTAATCACAGATACGCAGTATTTT,CAWSVRGLITDTQYF,TRBV30,NA,TRBJ2-3,NA
TGTGCCAGCAGCTTAGACTTTCTCGTAGGGGAAAAATCACCCCTCCACTTT,CASSLDFLVGEKSPLHF,TRBV7-2,NA,TRBJ1-6,NA
TGTGCCAGCAGTTCGGTACAGGGGAACTATGGCTACACCTTC,CASSSVQGNYGYTF,TRBV5-5,once,TRBJ1-2,TRBD1
TGTGCCAGCAGCCCCCGAAGCGGGGATTCCTACAATGAGCAGTTCTTC,CASSPRSGDSYNEQFF,TRBV9,NA,TRBJ2-1,TRBD2
TGTGCCAGCAGCCTGGGACAGGAAGGTACAGATACGCAGTATTTT,CASSLGQEGTDTQYF,TRBV7-9,NA,TRBJ2-3,TRBD1
TGTGCCAGCTGTACGAGCGGGGGAAGGGGCATCGGGGAGCTGTTTTTT,CASCTSGGRGIGELFF,TRBV6-6,once,TRBJ2-2,TRBD2
TGTGCCAGCAGCCAAGATGGGGGGGTCTCCTACAATGAGCAGTTCTTC,CASSQDGGVSYNEQFF,TRBV14,NA,TRBJ2-1,TRBD2
TGTGCCAGCAGCGACTCATGGGGGCGCGGATGCAATCAGCCCCAGCATTTT,CASSDSWGRGCNQPQHF,TRBV6-4,NA,TRBJ1-5,NA